These 15 T cell receptor beta chains share one sample of origin, sequenced in a study of blood T cell repertoires in COVID-19. TCRdb's table, derived via immunoSEQ multiplex PCR, lists solely in-frame clones and lacks some. The sample includes about 120,000 clones, approximately 86% of them seen just once. The sequencing sample was made of peripheral blood. Receptors were obtained from a woman aged 50 to 60 with active or convalescent COVID-19.

This sequence joins TRBV3-1 (or the pseudogene TRBV3-2) and TRBJ2-2; 8 bases line up with TRBD1. Germline lookup yields CDR1 LGHDT and CDR2 YNNKEL (reference sequence). V shed 2 bases and J 6 bases; nucleotides not matched to a gene: 8. The CDR3 has 16 amino acids. The CDR3 nucleotides are TGTGCCAGCAGCCAAATCCTGACAGGGGTTCCCGGGGAGCTGTTTTTT. The encoded protein is CASSQILTGVPGELFF.

This rearrangement joins TRBV29-1 to TRBJ2-5, with TRBD1 as a possible D gene (5 bases). Trimming cost V 2 bases and J 5 bases, with 18 bases left between them. Germline CDR1 SQVTM, CDR2 ANQGSEA. The CDR3 is 15 amino acids. The CDR3 loop reads CSVEIAAAKGETQYF. The CDR3 bases are TGCAGCGTTGAAATAGCCGCGGCCAAGGGGGAGACCCAGTACTTC.

The gene calls are TRBV9 and TRBJ2-2; TRBD2 matches 9 bases. The CDR3 runs to 16 residues. V lost 2 bases to trimming and J lost 1 base; unmatched junction nucleotides: 3. The V gene's germline CDR1 is SGDLS and CDR2 YYNGEE. The CDR3 bases are TGTGCCAGCAGCGTGAGCGGGAGGTTGAACACCGGGGAGCTGTTTTTT. As protein: CASSVSGRLNTGELFF.

The chain combines TRBV3-1 (or the pseudogene TRBV3-2) with TRBJ2-7; 12 nucleotides agree with TRBD2. The germline V gene encodes CDR1 LGHDT and CDR2 YNNKEL (reference sequence). The CDR3 runs to 18 residues. With 0 bases clipped from V and 6 bases from J, the junction kept 12 bases outside the gene matches. CDR3 in amino acids: CASSQDSRLAGVNREQYF. In nucleotides, the CDR3 is TGTGCCAGCAGCCAAGATTCCCGACTAGCGGGAGTAAATCGCGAGCAGTACTTC.

The chain combines TRBV5-1 with TRBJ2-3; the D gene is possibly TRBD1 (6 bases). The CDR3 is 15 residues long. CDR1 SGHRS and CDR2 YFSETQ come from the germline V gene. Trimming shortened V by 2 bases and J by 2 bases, and 12 bases separated the two germline ends. The CDR3: CASSLQGLSTDTQYF. CDR3 in DNA: TGCGCCAGCAGCTTACAGGGTCTATCCACAGATACGCAGTATTTT.

V and J are TRBV12-5 and TRBJ2-3; no firm D call. V shed 6 bases and J shed 4 bases, with 8 bases lying between them. Germline CDR1 and CDR2: LGHNT and FRNRAP. The CDR3 has 12 residues. CDR3 in DNA: TGTGCTAGTGGCCAAACTGCAGATACGCAGTATTTT. It encodes CASGQTADTQYF. Supplemented by reference TRBV12-5 and TRBJ2-3, the full variable domain reads DARVTQTPRHKVTEMGQEVTMRCQPILGHNTVFWYRQTMMQGLELLAYFRNRAPLDDSGMPKDRFSAEMPDATLATLKIQPSEPRDSAVYFCASGQTADTQYFGPGTRLTVL.

V gene TRBV3-1 (or the pseudogene TRBV3-2) combines with J gene TRBJ2-5, with 8 nucleotides matching TRBD2. CDR1 is LGHDT, CDR2 YNNKEL, per germline (reference sequence). Trimming removed 5 bases from V and 1 base from J; junction bases left unmatched: 6. There are 15 residues in the CDR3. The CDR3 spells CASSSSSGGQETQYF. For the CDR3, the DNA is TGTGCCAGCAGCTCGTCCAGCGGGGGCCAAGAGACCCAGTACTTC.

This clone has only a few counts. The chain recombines TRBV30 with TRBJ1-4; possibly TRBD1 for D (6 bases). In germline, CDR1 is GTSNPN, CDR2 SVGIG (reference sequence). The CDR3 consists of 14 residues. V was shortened by 4 bases and J by 4 bases, with 13 bases between the two germline ends. The CDR3 nucleotides read TGTGCCTGGAAACCACAGGGTATTAATGAAAAACTGTTTTTT. Amino acid sequence: CAWKPQGINEKLFF.

The V gene is TRBV5-4, the J gene TRBJ2-1; D is possibly TRBD2 (5 bases). The CDR3 has 16 amino acids. V lost 3 bases to trimming and J lost 1 base, with 14 bases between them. The germline V gene encodes CDR1 SGHNT and CDR2 YYREEE (reference sequence). The CDR3 is CASSSAGGASYNEQFF. The CDR3 DNA reads TGTGCCAGCAGCTCCGCGGGCGGAGCTTCCTACAATGAGCAGTTCTTC.

This clone was recorded a few times. This chain connects TRBV9 to TRBJ1-4; D gene unclear. Germline loops: CDR1 SGDLS, CDR2 YYNGEE. The CDR3 is made up of 13 amino acids. V lost 0 bases and J lost 7, with 7 bases in between. CDR3: CASSVDPGEKLFF. CDR3 sequence (DNA): TGTGCCAGCAGCGTAGATCCGGGTGAAAAACTGTTTTTT.

V usage is TRBV6-5 and J usage is TRBJ2-3, with TRBD2 identical over 7 bases. The CDR3 contains 15 residues. V was clipped by 5 bases and J by 0 bases; unmatched bases: 5. Per the germline V gene, CDR1 is MNHEY and CDR2 is SVGAGI. For the CDR3, the DNA is TGTGCCAGCAGTCCCCCGGGACTAAGCACAGATACGCAGTATTTT. Translating it yields CASSPPGLSTDTQYF.

This chain uses TRBV7-2 with TRBJ2-5; D not certain. The CDR3 length is 13 residues. Germline V gives CDR1 SGHTA, CDR2 FQGNSA. Between the trimmed V and J ends, which lost 11 bases and 4 bases, there was a span of 17 bases. The CDR3 sequence is CAGPLFLLETQYF. In DNA, the CDR3 is TGTGCCGGGCCTTTATTCCTGCTAGAGACCCAGTACTTC.

This clone was found once. The rearrangement uses TRBV24-1 and TRBJ2-1, with 11 positions matching TRBD2. The CDR3 is made up of 14 amino acids. The germline gives CDR1 KGHDR, CDR2 SFDVKD. With V trimmed by 9 bases and J by 6 bases, 6 bases remained unmatched. CDR3 protein: CATQLAGVANEQFF. CDR3 coding DNA: TGTGCCACCCAACTAGCGGGAGTTGCCAATGAGCAGTTCTTC.

This chain joins TRBV19 and TRBJ1-1, with D tentatively TRBD1 (5 bases). Trimming took off 0 bases at V and 0 bases at J, with 14 bases between the two ends. Germline V CDR1 and CDR2: LNHDA, SQIVND (reference sequence). This CDR3 contains 17 residues. CDR3 protein: CASSIDGASPMNTEAFF. The CDR3 region has the DNA TGTGCCAGTAGTATAGATGGGGCGAGCCCCATGAACACTGAAGCTTTCTTT.

The rearrangement uses TRBV27 and TRBJ2-5, with D perhaps matching TRBD2 (5 bases). CDR1 and CDR2 (germline): MNHEY, SMNVEV (reference sequence). The CDR3 loop spans 13 amino acids. V dropped 2 bases and J dropped 2 bases, with 6 bases sitting between them. This CDR3 is CASSLRGQETQYF. As DNA, the CDR3 is TGTGCCAGCAGTTTACGAGGGCAAGAGACCCAGTACTTC.